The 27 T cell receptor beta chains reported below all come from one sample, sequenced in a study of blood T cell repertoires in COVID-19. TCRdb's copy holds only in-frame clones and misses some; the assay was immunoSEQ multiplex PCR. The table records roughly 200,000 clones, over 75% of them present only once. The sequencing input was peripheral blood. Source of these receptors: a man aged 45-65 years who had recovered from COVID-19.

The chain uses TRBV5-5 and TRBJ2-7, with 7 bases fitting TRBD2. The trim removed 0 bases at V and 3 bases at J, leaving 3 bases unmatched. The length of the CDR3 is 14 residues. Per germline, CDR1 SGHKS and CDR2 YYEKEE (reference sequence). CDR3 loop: CASSLGGGDYEQYF. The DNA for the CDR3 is TGTGCCAGCAGCTTGGGGGGAGGGGACTACGAGCAGTACTTC.

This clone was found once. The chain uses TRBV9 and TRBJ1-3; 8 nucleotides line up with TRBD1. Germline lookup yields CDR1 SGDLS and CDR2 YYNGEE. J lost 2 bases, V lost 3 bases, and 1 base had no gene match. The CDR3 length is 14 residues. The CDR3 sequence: CASSDRGTGNTIYF. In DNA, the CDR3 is TGTGCCAGCAGCGACAGGGGGACTGGAAACACCATATATTTT.

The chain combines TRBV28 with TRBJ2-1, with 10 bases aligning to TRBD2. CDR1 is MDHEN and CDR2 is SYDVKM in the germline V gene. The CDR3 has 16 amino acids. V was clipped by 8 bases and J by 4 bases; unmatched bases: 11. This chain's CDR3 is CASPPSGRVPYNEQFF. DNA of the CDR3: TGTGCCAGCCCCCCTAGCGGGAGAGTCCCTTACAATGAGCAGTTCTTC. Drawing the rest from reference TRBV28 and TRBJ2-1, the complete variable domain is DVKVTQSSRYLVKRTGEKVFLECVQDMDHENMFWYRQDPGLGLRLIYFSYDVKMKEKGDIPEGYSVSREKKERFSLILESASTNQTSMYLCASPPSGRVPYNEQFFGPGTRLTVL.

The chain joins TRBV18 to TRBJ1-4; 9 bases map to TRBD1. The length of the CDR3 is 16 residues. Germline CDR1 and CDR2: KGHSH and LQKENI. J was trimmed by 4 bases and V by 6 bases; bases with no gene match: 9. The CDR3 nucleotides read TGTGCCAGCTCCAACTCCCGGGACAGGGTTAATGAAAAACTGTTTTTT. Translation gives CASSNSRDRVNEKLFF.

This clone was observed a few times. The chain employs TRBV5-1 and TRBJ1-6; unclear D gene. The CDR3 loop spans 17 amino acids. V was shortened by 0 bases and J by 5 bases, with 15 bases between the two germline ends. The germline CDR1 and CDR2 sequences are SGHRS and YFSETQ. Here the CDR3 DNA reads TGCGCCAGCAGCTTGGACTTGGTATCGAATGATAATTCACCCCTCCACTTT. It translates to CASSLDLVSNDNSPLHF. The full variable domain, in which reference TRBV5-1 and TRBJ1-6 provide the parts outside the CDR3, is KAGVTQTPRYLIKTRGQQVTLSCSPISGHRSVSWYQQTPGQGLQFLFEYFSETQRNKGNFPGRFSGRQFSNSRSEMNVSTLELGDSALYLCASSLDLVSNDNSPLHFGNGTRLTVT.

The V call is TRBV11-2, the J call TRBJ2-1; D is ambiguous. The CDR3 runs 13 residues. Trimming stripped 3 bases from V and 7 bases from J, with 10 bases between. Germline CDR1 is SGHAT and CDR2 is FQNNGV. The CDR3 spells CASSLGPRNEQFF. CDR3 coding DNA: TGTGCCAGCAGCTTGGGCCCACGTAATGAGCAGTTCTTC. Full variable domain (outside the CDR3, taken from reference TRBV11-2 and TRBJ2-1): EAGVAQSPRYKIIEKRQSVAFWCNPISGHATLYWYQQILGQGPKLLIQFQNNGVVDDSQLPKDRFSAERLKGVDSTLKIQPAKLEDSAVYLCASSLGPRNEQFFGPGTRLTVL.

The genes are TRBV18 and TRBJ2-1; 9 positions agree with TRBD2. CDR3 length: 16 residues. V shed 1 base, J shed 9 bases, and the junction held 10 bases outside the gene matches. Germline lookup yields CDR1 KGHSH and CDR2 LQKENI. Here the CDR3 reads CASSPRVGGRGGEQFF. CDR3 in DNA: TGTGCCAGCTCACCACGGGTCGGCGGGAGGGGTGGTGAGCAGTTCTTC.

The CDR3 region has the DNA TGTGCCAGTACCCAGGACAGGGCGGCCGGGGAGCTGTTTTTT. It yields the protein CASTQDRAAGELFF. J is TRBJ2-2 and V is TRBV19; TRBD1 agrees at 8 bases. This CDR3 has 14 amino acids. Per the germline V gene, CDR1 is LNHDA and CDR2 is SQIVND (reference sequence). V trimming: 7 bases; J trimming: 6 bases; junction bases outside the gene matches: 7.

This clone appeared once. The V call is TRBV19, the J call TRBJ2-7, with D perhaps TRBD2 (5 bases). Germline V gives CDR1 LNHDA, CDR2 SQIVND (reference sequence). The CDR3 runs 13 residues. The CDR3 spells CATGGGGWYEQYF. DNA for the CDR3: TGTGCAACCGGCGGAGGTGGATGGTACGAGCAGTACTTC.

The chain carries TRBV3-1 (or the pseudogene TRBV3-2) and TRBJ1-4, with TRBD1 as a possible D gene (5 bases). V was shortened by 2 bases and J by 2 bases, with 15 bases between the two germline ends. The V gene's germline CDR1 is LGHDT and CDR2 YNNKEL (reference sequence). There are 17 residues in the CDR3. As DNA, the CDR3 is TGTGCCAGCAGCCAACGGTCCACAGGTTGGACTAATGAAAAACTGTTTTTT. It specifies CASSQRSTGWTNEKLFF.

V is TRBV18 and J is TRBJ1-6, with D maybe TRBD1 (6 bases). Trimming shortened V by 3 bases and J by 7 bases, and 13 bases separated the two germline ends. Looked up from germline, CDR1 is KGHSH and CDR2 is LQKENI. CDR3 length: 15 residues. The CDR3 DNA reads TGTGCCAGCTCACCCGCCGGACAGAGAAATTCACCCCTCCACTTT. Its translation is CASSPAGQRNSPLHF.

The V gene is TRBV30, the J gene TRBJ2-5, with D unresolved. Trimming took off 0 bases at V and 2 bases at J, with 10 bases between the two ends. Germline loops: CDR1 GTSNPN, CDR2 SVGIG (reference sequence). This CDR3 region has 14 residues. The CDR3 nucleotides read TGTGCCTGGAGTGTGGGCAGAACGCAAGAGACCCAGTACTTC. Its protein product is CAWSVGRTQETQYF. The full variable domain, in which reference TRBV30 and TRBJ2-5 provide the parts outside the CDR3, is SQTIHQWPATLVQPVGSPLSLECTVEGTSNPNLYWYRQAAGRGLQLLFYSVGIGQISSEVPQNLSASRPQDRQFILSSKKLLLSDSGFYLCAWSVGRTQETQYFGPGTRLLVL.

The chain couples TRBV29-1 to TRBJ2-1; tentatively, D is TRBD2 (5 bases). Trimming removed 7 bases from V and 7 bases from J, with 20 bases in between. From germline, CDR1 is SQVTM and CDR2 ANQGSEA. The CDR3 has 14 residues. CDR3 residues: CSALGGANPNEQFF. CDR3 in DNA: TGCAGCGCCCTTGGAGGAGCAAATCCGAATGAGCAGTTCTTC.

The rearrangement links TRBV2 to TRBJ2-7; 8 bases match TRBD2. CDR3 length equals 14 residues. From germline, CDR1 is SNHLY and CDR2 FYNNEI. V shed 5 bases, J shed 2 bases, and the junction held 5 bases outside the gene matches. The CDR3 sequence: CASSSGLATYEQYF. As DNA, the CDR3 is TGTGCCAGCAGTTCCGGACTAGCTACCTACGAGCAGTACTTC.

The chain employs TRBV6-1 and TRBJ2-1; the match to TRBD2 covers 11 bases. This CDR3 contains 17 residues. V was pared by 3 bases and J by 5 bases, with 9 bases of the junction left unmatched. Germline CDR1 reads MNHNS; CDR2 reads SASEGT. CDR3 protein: CASSDLLKLAGDNEQFF. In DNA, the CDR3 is TGTGCCAGCAGTGACCTACTAAAACTAGCGGGGGACAATGAGCAGTTCTTC.

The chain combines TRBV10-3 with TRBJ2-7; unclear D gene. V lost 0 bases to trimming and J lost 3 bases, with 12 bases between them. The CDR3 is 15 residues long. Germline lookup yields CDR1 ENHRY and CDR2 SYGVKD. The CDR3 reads CAISESGDSIYEQYF. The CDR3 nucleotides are TGTGCCATCAGTGAGTCGGGTGACTCCATCTACGAGCAGTACTTC.

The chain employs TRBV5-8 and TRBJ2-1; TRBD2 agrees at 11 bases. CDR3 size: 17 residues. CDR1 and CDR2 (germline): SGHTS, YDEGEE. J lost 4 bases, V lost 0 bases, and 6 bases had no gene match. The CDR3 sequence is CASSLARLAGLYNEQFF. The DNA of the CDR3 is TGTGCCAGCAGCTTGGCTAGACTAGCGGGACTATACAATGAGCAGTTCTTC.

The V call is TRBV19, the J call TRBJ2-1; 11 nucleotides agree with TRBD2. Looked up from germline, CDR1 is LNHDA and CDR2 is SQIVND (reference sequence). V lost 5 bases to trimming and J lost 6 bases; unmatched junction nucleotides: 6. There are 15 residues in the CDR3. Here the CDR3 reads CASSPGLAASNEQFF. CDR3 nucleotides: TGTGCCAGTAGTCCGGGACTAGCGGCGAGCAATGAGCAGTTCTTC.

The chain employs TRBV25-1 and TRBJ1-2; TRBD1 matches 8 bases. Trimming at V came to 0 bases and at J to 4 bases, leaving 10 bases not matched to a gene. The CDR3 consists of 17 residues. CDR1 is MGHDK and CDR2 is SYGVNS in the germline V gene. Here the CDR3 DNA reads TGTGCCAGCAGTGAATATATTCACTCAGGGGGCGGCTATGGCTACACCTTC. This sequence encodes CASSEYIHSGGGYGYTF.

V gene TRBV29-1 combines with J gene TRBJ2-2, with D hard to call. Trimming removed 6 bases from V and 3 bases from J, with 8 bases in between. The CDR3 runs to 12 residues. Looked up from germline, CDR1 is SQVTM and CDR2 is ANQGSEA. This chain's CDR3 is CSVRPDTGELFF. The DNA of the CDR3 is TGCAGCGTCCGTCCGGACACCGGGGAGCTGTTTTTT.

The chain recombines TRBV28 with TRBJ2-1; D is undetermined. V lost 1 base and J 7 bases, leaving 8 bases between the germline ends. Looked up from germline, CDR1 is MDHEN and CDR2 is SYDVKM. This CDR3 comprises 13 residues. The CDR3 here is CASSLFASNEQFF. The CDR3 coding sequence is TGTGCCAGCAGTTTATTTGCTAGTAATGAGCAGTTCTTC.

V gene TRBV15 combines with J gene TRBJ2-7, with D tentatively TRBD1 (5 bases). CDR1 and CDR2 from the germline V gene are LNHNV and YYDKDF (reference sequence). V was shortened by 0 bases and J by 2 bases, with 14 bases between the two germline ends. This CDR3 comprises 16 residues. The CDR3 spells CATSRDFIGVTYEQYF. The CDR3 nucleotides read TGTGCCACCAGCAGAGATTTTATAGGGGTTACCTACGAGCAGTACTTC.

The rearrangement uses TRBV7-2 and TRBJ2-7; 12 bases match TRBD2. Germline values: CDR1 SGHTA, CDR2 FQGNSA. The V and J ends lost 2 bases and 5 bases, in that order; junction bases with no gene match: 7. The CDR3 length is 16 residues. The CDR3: CASSLRTSGNPHEQYF. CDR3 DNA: TGTGCCAGCAGCTTACGGACTAGCGGGAATCCCCACGAGCAGTACTTC.

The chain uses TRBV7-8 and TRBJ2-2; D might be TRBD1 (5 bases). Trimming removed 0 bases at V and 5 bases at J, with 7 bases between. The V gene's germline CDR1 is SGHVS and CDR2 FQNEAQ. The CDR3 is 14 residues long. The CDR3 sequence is CASSLATVTGELFF. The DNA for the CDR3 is TGTGCCAGCAGCTTAGCGACAGTTACCGGGGAGCTGTTTTTT.

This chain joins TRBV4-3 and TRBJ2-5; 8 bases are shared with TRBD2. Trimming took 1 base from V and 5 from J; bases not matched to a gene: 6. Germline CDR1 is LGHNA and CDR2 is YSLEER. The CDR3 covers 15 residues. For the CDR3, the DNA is TGCGCCAGCAGCCAAGTGGTGGGACTAGGGGAGACCCAGTACTTC. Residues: CASSQVVGLGETQYF.

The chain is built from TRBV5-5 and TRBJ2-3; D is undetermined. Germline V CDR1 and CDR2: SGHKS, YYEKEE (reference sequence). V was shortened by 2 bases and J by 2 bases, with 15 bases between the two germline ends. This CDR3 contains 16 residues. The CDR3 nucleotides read TGTGCCAGCAGCTTAATTTTACAGTACAACACAGATACGCAGTATTTT. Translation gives CASSLILQYNTDTQYF.

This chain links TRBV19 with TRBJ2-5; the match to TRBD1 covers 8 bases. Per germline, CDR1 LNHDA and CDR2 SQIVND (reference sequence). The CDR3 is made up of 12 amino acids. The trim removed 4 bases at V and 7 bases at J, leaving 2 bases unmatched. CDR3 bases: TGTGCCAGTAGTAACGACAGGGGGACCCAGTACTTC. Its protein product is CASSNDRGTQYF.